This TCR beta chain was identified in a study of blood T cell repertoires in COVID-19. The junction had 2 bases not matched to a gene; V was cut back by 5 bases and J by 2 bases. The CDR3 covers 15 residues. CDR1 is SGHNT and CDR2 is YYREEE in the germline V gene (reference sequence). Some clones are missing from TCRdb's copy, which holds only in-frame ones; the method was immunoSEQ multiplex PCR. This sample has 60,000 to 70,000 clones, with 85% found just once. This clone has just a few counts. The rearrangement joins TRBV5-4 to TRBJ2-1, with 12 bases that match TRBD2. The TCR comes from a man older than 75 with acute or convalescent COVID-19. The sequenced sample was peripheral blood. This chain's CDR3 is CASRASGRAYNEQFF. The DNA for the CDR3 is TGTGCCAGCAGAGCTAGCGGGAGGGCCTACAATGAGCAGTTCTTC. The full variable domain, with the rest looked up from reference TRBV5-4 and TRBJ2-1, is ETGVTQSPTHLIKTRGQQVTLRCSSQSGHNTVSWYQQALGQGPQFIFQYYREEENGRGNFPPRFSGLQFPNYSSELNVNALELDDSALYLCASRASGRAYNEQFFGPGTRLTVL.